Listed below are T cell receptor beta chains from one sample, sequenced in a study of cytomegalovirus exposure and HLA in healthy donors. Data came from immunoSEQ multiplex PCR; TCRdb stores just in-frame clones and leaves some out. Here the sample spans about 100,000 clones, around 86% being singletons. The sequenced material came from PBMCs. The receptors were sampled from a woman in her 70s in good health and CMV-seropositive. Both conserved end residues are part of each CDR3. The order of the fields is D gene, clone size, J gene, CDR3 length, V gene, CDR3 DNA, CDR3 protein. The D gene is left open where the match is weak. Where a row states a size, it is once, few, many or the class of an expanded clone; other rows omit it.

D gene: NA; clone size: NA; J gene: TRBJ1-5; CDR3 length: 14; V gene: TRBV7-2; CDR3 DNA: TGTGCCAGCAGCTTATTACAGGTTGATCAGCCCCAGCATTTT; CDR3 protein: CASSLLQVDQPQHF
D gene: TRBD2; clone size: NA; J gene: TRBJ2-2; CDR3 length: 15; V gene: TRBV5-1; CDR3 DNA: TGCGCCAGCAGGAGTAGCGGGAAGGGGACCGGGGAGCTGTTTTTT; CDR3 protein: CASRSSGKGTGELFF
D gene: NA; clone size: NA; J gene: TRBJ1-1; CDR3 length: 15; V gene: TRBV5-4; CDR3 DNA: TGTGCCAGCAGTACGGGGGGCCCGCGTGGGACTGAAGCTTTCTTT; CDR3 protein: CASSTGGPRGTEAFF
D gene: TRBD2; clone size: NA; J gene: TRBJ2-7; CDR3 length: 15; V gene: TRBV11-2; CDR3 DNA: TGTGCCAGCAGCCCCTCGGTCGGAGCGGGAGACGAGCAGTACTTC; CDR3 protein: CASSPSVGAGDEQYF
D gene: TRBD2; clone size: NA; J gene: TRBJ2-7; CDR3 length: 13; V gene: TRBV5-4; CDR3 DNA: TGTGCCAGCAGCTTGCGGGAGGCCCGGGAGCAGTACTTC; CDR3 protein: CASSLREAREQYF
D gene: TRBD1; clone size: NA; J gene: TRBJ2-2; CDR3 length: 15; V gene: TRBV5-4; CDR3 DNA: TGTGCCAGCAGCTCTCGACAGGGGAACACCGGGGAGCTGTTTTTT; CDR3 protein: CASSSRQGNTGELFF
D gene: NA; clone size: NA; J gene: TRBJ1-5; CDR3 length: 16; V gene: TRBV21-1; CDR3 DNA: TGTGCCAGCAGCCCCCAAGAGTGGGGAGAGAATCAGCCCCAGCATTTT; CDR3 protein: CASSPQEWGENQPQHF
D gene: NA; clone size: NA; J gene: TRBJ1-1; CDR3 length: 14; V gene: TRBV28; CDR3 DNA: TGTGCCAGCAGACTACCGGGGGAAGGCACTGAAGCTTTCTTT; CDR3 protein: CASRLPGEGTEAFF
D gene: TRBD2; clone size: NA; J gene: TRBJ2-2; CDR3 length: 17; V gene: TRBV29-1; CDR3 DNA: TGCAGCGTGGCTGGACTAGCGGGAGGGCCTAACACCGGGGAGCTGTTTTTT; CDR3 protein: CSVAGLAGGPNTGELFF
D gene: NA; clone size: NA; J gene: TRBJ2-3; CDR3 length: 16; V gene: TRBV7-3; CDR3 DNA: TGTGCCAGCAGCTTAGGTTCGGGGGTAGTGGCAGATACGCAGTATTTT; CDR3 protein: CASSLGSGVVADTQYF
D gene: NA; clone size: NA; J gene: TRBJ2-3; CDR3 length: 17; V gene: TRBV4-3; CDR3 DNA: TGCGCCAGCAGCCAAGCCGGGGCGGGGGCCGTCACAGATACGCAGTATTTT; CDR3 protein: CASSQAGAGAVTDTQYF
D gene: NA; clone size: NA; J gene: TRBJ2-7; CDR3 length: 11; V gene: TRBV11-2; CDR3 DNA: TGTGCCAGCAGCACCCTCTACGAGCAGTACTTC; CDR3 protein: CASSTLYEQYF
D gene: TRBD2; clone size: NA; J gene: TRBJ2-1; CDR3 length: 15; V gene: TRBV4-1; CDR3 DNA: TGCGCCAGCAGCCGGGGACTAGCGGGAAGCAATGAGCAGTTCTTC; CDR3 protein: CASSRGLAGSNEQFF
D gene: NA; clone size: NA; J gene: TRBJ2-7; CDR3 length: 11; V gene: TRBV20-1; CDR3 DNA: TGCAGTGTAGAGGACAATTACGAGCAGTACTTC; CDR3 protein: CSVEDNYEQYF
D gene: TRBD2; clone size: NA; J gene: TRBJ2-5; CDR3 length: 13; V gene: TRBV7-9; CDR3 DNA: TGTGCCAGCAGCTTAGCGGGGACTAGCGCCCAGTACTTC; CDR3 protein: CASSLAGTSAQYF
D gene: TRBD2; clone size: NA; J gene: TRBJ2-2; CDR3 length: 18; V gene: TRBV9; CDR3 DNA: TGTGCCAGCAGCTCACGTCCCGGGACTAGCGGGAGGGCCGGGGAGCTGTTTTTT; CDR3 protein: CASSSRPGTSGRAGELFF
D gene: NA; clone size: NA; J gene: TRBJ1-2; CDR3 length: 13; V gene: TRBV27; CDR3 DNA: TGTGCCAGCAGGACGGGAGGGAACTATGGCTACACCTTC; CDR3 protein: CASRTGGNYGYTF
D gene: TRBD2; clone size: NA; J gene: TRBJ2-5; CDR3 length: 17; V gene: TRBV7-3; CDR3 DNA: TGTGCCAGCAGCTTAAGCCGCGCTAGCGGGAGTGGAGAGACCCAGTACTTC; CDR3 protein: CASSLSRASGSGETQYF
D gene: NA; clone size: NA; J gene: TRBJ2-3; CDR3 length: 16; V gene: TRBV7-3; CDR3 DNA: TGTGCCAGCAGCCCTAAAGCAGGTTTCCACACAGATACGCAGTATTTT; CDR3 protein: CASSPKAGFHTDTQYF
D gene: TRBD2; clone size: few; J gene: TRBJ2-5; CDR3 length: 14; V gene: TRBV5-1; CDR3 DNA: TGCGCCAGCACTTTAGCGGGAGGGTCAGAGACCCAGTACTTC; CDR3 protein: CASTLAGGSETQYF
D gene: NA; clone size: NA; J gene: TRBJ1-1; CDR3 length: 17; V gene: TRBV19; CDR3 DNA: TGTGCCAGTAGTCCCCTGAGGGACATATTTTTGGGAACTGAAGCTTTCTTT; CDR3 protein: CASSPLRDIFLGTEAFF
D gene: NA; clone size: NA; J gene: TRBJ1-2; CDR3 length: 15; V gene: TRBV2; CDR3 DNA: TGTGCCAGCAGTGCTCAACAACAGGGCCTGGGGGGCTACACCTTC; CDR3 protein: CASSAQQQGLGGYTF
D gene: TRBD1; clone size: NA; J gene: TRBJ2-7; CDR3 length: 16; V gene: TRBV11-1; CDR3 DNA: TGTGCCAGCAGTTTACTACCGGGACAGGGGACCTACGAGCAGTACTTC; CDR3 protein: CASSLLPGQGTYEQYF
D gene: NA; clone size: NA; J gene: TRBJ2-7; CDR3 length: 12; V gene: TRBV18; CDR3 DNA: TGTGCCAGTTCCAATACTGGTTACGAGCAGTACTTC; CDR3 protein: CASSNTGYEQYF
D gene: TRBD1; clone size: NA; J gene: TRBJ1-1; CDR3 length: 15; V gene: TRBV6-7; CDR3 DNA: TGTGCCAGCAGTTCCGGACAGGGAAGGAGGGTAGAAGCTTTCTTT; CDR3 protein: CASSSGQGRRVEAFF
D gene: NA; clone size: NA; J gene: TRBJ2-3; CDR3 length: 15; V gene: TRBV6-4; CDR3 DNA: TGTGCCAGCAGGACCGCGGCGTCTAGCACAGATACGCAGTATTTT; CDR3 protein: CASRTAASSTDTQYF
D gene: TRBD2; clone size: few; J gene: TRBJ2-1; CDR3 length: 17; V gene: TRBV4-1; CDR3 DNA: TGCGCCAGCAGCCAAACCCCAGCGGGGAGCTCCTACAATGAGCAGTTCTTC; CDR3 protein: CASSQTPAGSSYNEQFF
D gene: TRBD2; clone size: NA; J gene: TRBJ2-1; CDR3 length: 15; V gene: TRBV19; CDR3 DNA: TGTGCCAGTAGTATAGGAACTAGCGGGAGCAGTGAGCAGTTCTTC; CDR3 protein: CASSIGTSGSSEQFF
D gene: TRBD1; clone size: NA; J gene: TRBJ1-5; CDR3 length: 16; V gene: TRBV2; CDR3 DNA: TGTGCCAGCAGTGAAGGGACAGGGGAGAACAATCAGCCCCAGCATTTT; CDR3 protein: CASSEGTGENNQPQHF
D gene: TRBD2; clone size: NA; J gene: TRBJ2-1; CDR3 length: 17; V gene: TRBV10-3; CDR3 DNA: TGTGCCATCAGTGACCATGGACTAGCGGGACCCCGCAATGAGCAGTTCTTC; CDR3 protein: CAISDHGLAGPRNEQFF
D gene: TRBD1; clone size: once; J gene: TRBJ1-2; CDR3 length: 14; V gene: TRBV5-6; CDR3 DNA: TGTGCCAGCAGCGAGGTAACAGGGGCAGGTGGCTACACCTTC; CDR3 protein: CASSEVTGAGGYTF
D gene: NA; clone size: NA; J gene: TRBJ2-1; CDR3 length: 14; V gene: TRBV7-9; CDR3 DNA: TGTGCCAGCAGCCTGGGACTCCCGAAACTAGGCGAGTTCTTC; CDR3 protein: CASSLGLPKLGEFF
D gene: NA; clone size: NA; J gene: TRBJ2-7; CDR3 length: 18; V gene: TRBV11-2; CDR3 DNA: TGTGCCAGCAGCTTAAGACTACCCGGGACACCTAGATCCTACGAGCAGTACTTC; CDR3 protein: CASSLRLPGTPRSYEQYF
D gene: NA; clone size: NA; J gene: TRBJ2-1; CDR3 length: 16; V gene: TRBV7-9; CDR3 DNA: TGTGCCAGCAGCTTAGTTGGTGGGCCGGCCTCCAATGAGCAGTTCTTC; CDR3 protein: CASSLVGGPASNEQFF
D gene: NA; clone size: NA; J gene: TRBJ2-1; CDR3 length: 15; V gene: TRBV5-1; CDR3 DNA: TGCGCCAGCAGCTCCATTTCCAGCTCCTACAATGAGCAGTTCTTC; CDR3 protein: CASSSISSSYNEQFF
D gene: TRBD2; clone size: NA; J gene: TRBJ2-7; CDR3 length: 15; V gene: TRBV2; CDR3 DNA: TGTGCCAGCAGTTCTGGCGGGAGCGGCGCTTACGAGCAGTACTTC; CDR3 protein: CASSSGGSGAYEQYF
D gene: NA; clone size: few; J gene: TRBJ2-2; CDR3 length: 16; V gene: TRBV7-2; CDR3 DNA: TGTGCCAGCAGCCCCCATGGGCGGGGGAACACCGGGGAGCTGTTTTTT; CDR3 protein: CASSPHGRGNTGELFF
D gene: TRBD1; clone size: NA; J gene: TRBJ1-1; CDR3 length: 13; V gene: TRBV2; CDR3 DNA: TGTGCCAGCCAATCGGACAGGGGTGCTGAAGCTTTCTTT; CDR3 protein: CASQSDRGAEAFF
D gene: TRBD2; clone size: NA; J gene: TRBJ2-5; CDR3 length: 15; V gene: TRBV30; CDR3 DNA: TGTGCCTGGAGTATACCGACTAGCGGGAGCGAGACCCAGTACTTC; CDR3 protein: CAWSIPTSGSETQYF
D gene: TRBD2; clone size: NA; J gene: TRBJ2-4; CDR3 length: 16; V gene: TRBV14; CDR3 DNA: TGTGCCAGCAGCCGGACTTGGGGGGGAGGGAAAAACATTCAGTACTTC; CDR3 protein: CASSRTWGGGKNIQYF
D gene: TRBD2; clone size: few; J gene: TRBJ2-5; CDR3 length: 13; V gene: TRBV5-4; CDR3 DNA: TGTGCCAGCAGCACCGGACTAGCTGAGACCCAGTACTTC; CDR3 protein: CASSTGLAETQYF